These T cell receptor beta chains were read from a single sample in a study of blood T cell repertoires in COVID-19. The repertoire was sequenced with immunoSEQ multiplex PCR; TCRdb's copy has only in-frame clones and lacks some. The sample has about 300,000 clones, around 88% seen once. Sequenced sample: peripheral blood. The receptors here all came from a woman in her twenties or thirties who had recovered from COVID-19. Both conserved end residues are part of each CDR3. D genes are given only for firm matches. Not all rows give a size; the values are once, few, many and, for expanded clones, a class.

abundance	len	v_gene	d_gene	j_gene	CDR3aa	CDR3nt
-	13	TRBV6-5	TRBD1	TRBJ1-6	CASSYQTGSPLHF	TGTGCCAGCAGTTACCAGACAGGGTCACCCCTCCACTTT
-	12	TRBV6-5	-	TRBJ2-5	CASSSDQETQYF	TGTGCCAGCAGTTCGGACCAAGAGACCCAGTACTTC
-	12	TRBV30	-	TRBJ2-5	CAWRPIQETQYF	TGTGCCTGGAGGCCTATCCAAGAGACCCAGTACTTC
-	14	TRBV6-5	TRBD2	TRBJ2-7	CASSLLAAAYEQYF	TGTGCCAGCAGTTTACTAGCGGCAGCCTACGAGCAGTACTTC
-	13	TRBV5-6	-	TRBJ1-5	CASSQYRDQPQHF	TGTGCCAGCAGCCAATATCGGGATCAGCCCCAGCATTTT
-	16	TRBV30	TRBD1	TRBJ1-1	CAWSTLTGSGNTEAFF	TGTGCCTGGAGCACCCTGACAGGGTCCGGGAACACTGAAGCTTTCTTT
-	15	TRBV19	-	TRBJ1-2	CAGSFGKGRMSGYTF	TGTGCCGGATCATTCGGTAAGGGGAGGATGTCTGGCTACACCTTC
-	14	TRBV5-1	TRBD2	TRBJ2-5	CASSLRGRGETQYF	TGCGCCAGCAGCTTGCGGGGGAGGGGAGAGACCCAGTACTTC
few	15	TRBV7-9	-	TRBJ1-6	CASSLGFGVTAPLHF	TGTGCCAGCAGCTTAGGGTTCGGGGTGACGGCACCCCTCCACTTT
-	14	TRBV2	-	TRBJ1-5	CASSELASNQPQHF	TGTGCCAGCAGTGAATTGGCTAGCAATCAGCCCCAGCATTTT
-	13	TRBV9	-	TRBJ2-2	CASSAQNTGELFF	TGTGCCAGCAGCGCACAGAACACCGGGGAGCTGTTTTTT
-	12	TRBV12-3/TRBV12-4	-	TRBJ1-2	CASRGTNYGYTF	TGTGCCAGCAGGGGCACTAACTATGGCTACACCTTC
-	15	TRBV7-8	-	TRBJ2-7	CASSLGPGAAYEQYF	TGTGCCAGCAGCTTAGGTCCGGGTGCGGCCTACGAGCAGTACTTC
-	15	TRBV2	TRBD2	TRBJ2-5	CASIELAGGSETQYF	TGTGCCAGCATTGAACTAGCGGGGGGTTCAGAGACCCAGTACTTC
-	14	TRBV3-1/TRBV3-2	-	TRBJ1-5	CASSQVQGHQPQHF	TGTGCCAGCAGCCAAGTTCAGGGCCATCAGCCCCAGCATTTT
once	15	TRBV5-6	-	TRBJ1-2	CASSLRTETNYGYTF	TGTGCCAGCAGCCTACGGACAGAAACCAACTATGGCTACACCTTC
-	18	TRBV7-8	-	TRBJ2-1	CASSLRRSNTLGANEQFF	TGTGCCAGCAGCCTACGGAGATCGAACACCCTCGGCGCCAATGAGCAGTTCTTC
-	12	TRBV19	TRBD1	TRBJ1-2	CASRQGAYGYTF	TGTGCCAGTAGACAGGGGGCCTATGGCTACACCTTC
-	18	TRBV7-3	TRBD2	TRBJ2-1	CASSSLGLAGGPYNEQFF	TGTGCCAGCAGCTCACTCGGACTAGCGGGGGGGCCCTACAATGAGCAGTTCTTC
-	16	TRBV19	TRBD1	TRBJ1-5	CASSIVGQGVHQPQHF	TGTGCCAGTAGTATCGTGGGACAGGGGGTCCATCAGCCCCAGCATTTT
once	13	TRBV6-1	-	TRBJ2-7	CASNWEQGYEQYF	TGTGCCAGCAATTGGGAACAGGGCTACGAGCAGTACTTC
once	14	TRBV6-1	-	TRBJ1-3	CASSEGQTGNTIYF	TGTGCCAGCAGTGAAGGACAGACTGGAAACACCATATATTTT
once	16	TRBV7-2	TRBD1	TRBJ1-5	CASSLGRQGGDQPQHF	TGTGCCAGCAGCTTAGGGCGACAGGGAGGTGATCAGCCCCAGCATTTT
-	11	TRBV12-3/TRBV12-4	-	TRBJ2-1	CASTLLNEQFF	TGTGCCAGCACCCTTTTGAATGAGCAGTTCTTC
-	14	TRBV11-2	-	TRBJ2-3	CASSPQGLTDTQYF	TGTGCCAGCAGCCCCCAAGGACTGACAGATACGCAGTATTTT
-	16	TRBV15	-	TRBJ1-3	CATSRNQVNSGNTIYF	TGTGCCACCAGCAGAAATCAGGTCAACTCTGGAAACACCATATATTTT
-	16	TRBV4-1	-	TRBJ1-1	CASSQVRRGRSTEAFF	TGCGCCAGCAGCCAAGTCCGGCGGGGAAGGAGCACTGAAGCTTTCTTT
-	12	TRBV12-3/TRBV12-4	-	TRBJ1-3	CASSQNRNTIYF	TGTGCCAGCAGCCAAAACAGAAACACCATATATTTT
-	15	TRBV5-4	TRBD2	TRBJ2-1	CASSPRGAGDNEQFF	TGTGCCAGCAGCCCTAGGGGAGCGGGGGACAATGAGCAGTTCTTC
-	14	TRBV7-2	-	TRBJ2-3	CASSVGQLTDTQYF	TGTGCCAGCAGCGTTGGACAGCTCACAGATACGCAGTATTTT
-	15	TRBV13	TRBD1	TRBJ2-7	CASSSRTGGSYEQYF	TGTGCCAGCAGCTCCAGGACAGGGGGCTCCTACGAGCAGTACTTC
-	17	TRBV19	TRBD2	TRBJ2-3	CASSLQGLAVNTDTQYF	TGTGCCAGTAGTCTCCAGGGACTAGCAGTGAACACAGATACGCAGTATTTT